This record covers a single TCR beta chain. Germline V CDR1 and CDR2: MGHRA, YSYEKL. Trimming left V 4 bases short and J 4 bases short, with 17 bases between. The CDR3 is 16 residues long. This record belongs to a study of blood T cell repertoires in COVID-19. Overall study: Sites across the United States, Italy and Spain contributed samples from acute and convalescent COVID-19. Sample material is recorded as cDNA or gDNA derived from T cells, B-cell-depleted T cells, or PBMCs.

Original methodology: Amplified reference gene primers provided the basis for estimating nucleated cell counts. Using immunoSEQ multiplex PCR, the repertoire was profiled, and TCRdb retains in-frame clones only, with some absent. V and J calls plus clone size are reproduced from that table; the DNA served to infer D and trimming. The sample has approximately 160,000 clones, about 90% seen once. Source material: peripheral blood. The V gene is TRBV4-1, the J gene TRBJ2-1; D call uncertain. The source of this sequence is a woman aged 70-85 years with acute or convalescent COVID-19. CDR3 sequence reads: CASSRDDSPTYNEQFF. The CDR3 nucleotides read TGCGCCAGCAGCCGAGATGACTCCCCGACTTACAATGAGCAGTTCTTC.